The 2 T cell receptor beta chains reported below all come from one sample, sequenced in a study of post-analysis software for immune sequencing data. Incorporated into the TCR beta cDNA libraries were unique molecular identifiers, which served to reduce PCR and sequencing biases. TCRdb independently ran MiXCR on the PCR reads; one entry per CDR3 protein. Counted here are 550,000 to 700,000 distinct CDR3 sequences, about 40% occurring once; the ten biggest clones make up 1.5% to 2%. Points from the study as a whole: TRBV5-6, TRBV5-1 and TRBV20-1 were among four to six TRBV segments more frequent in patients than controls.

Their recognized antigens are unknown. The sample consisted of blood. All receptors derive from a girl aged 5 to 17 with multiple sclerosis.

This clonotype was found a few times. The chain has TRBV5-1 and TRBJ2-1; TRBD2 matches 8 bases. V gave up 5 bases and J gave up 4 bases; unmatched junction bases: 11. The CDR3 is 16 amino acids. CDR1 and CDR2 from the germline V gene are SGHRS and YFSETQ. The CDR3 loop reads CASRPGGSGVYNEQFF. CDR3 DNA sequence: TGCGCCAGCAGGCCCGGGGGTAGCGGGGTTTACAATGAGCAGTTCTTC.

This clonotype was counted between two and nine times. J is TRBJ1-4 and V is TRBV7-2; D remains ambiguous. This CDR3 region has 17 residues. CDR1 and CDR2 (germline): SGHTA, FQGNSA. Trimming took off 5 bases at V and 0 bases at J, with 16 bases between the two ends. The CDR3, as DNA: TGTGCCAGCAGCATCCTCCCCGGCCTCGCAACTAATGAAAAACTGTTTTTT. It specifies CASSILPGLATNEKLFF.